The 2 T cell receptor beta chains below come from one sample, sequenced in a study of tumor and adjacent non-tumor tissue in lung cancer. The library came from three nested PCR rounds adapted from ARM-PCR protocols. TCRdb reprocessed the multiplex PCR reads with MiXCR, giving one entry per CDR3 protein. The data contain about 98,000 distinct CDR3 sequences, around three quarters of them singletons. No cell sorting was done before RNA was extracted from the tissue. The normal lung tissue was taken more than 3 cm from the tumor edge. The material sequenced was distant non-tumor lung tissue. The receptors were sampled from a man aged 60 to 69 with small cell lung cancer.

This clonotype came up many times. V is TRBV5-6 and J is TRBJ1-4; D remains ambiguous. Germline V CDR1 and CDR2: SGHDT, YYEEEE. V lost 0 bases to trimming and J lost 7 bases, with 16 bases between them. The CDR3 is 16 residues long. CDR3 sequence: CASSLEFGTKGEKLFF. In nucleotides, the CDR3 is TGTGCCAGCAGCTTGGAGTTTGGCACTAAGGGTGAAAAACTGTTTTTT.

The CDR3 sequence: CARNSRGAYTGELFF. The CDR3 region has the DNA TGCGCCAGAAACAGCAGGGGGGCCTATACGGGGGAGCTGTTTTTT. The chain joins TRBV4-1 to TRBJ2-2; a possible D gene is TRBD1 (7 bases). Germline V gene sequence: CDR1 MGHRA, CDR2 YSYEKL. Trimming pared 9 bases from V and 8 bases from J, leaving 22 bases between. The CDR3 totals 15 residues.